Shown below are 29 T cell receptor beta chains from a single sample sequenced in a study of shared clonotypes between healthy human individuals. CD45RO-negative CD8 cells positively selected for CCR7 made up the naive population, which excluded terminally differentiated effector memory CD45RA+ cells. Some clones are missing from TCRdb's copy, which holds only in-frame ones; the method was immunoSEQ multiplex PCR. The sample holds millions of clones, 90% to 95% seen once. The sample taken for sequencing was naive CD8+ T cells from PBMCs. The receptor set was obtained from a man in his late teens or twenties in good health. Some clones in this sample may be carry-over from other donors' samples.

The chain links TRBV28 to TRBJ2-2, with a tentative D call TRBD1 (5 bases). Germline assignment: CDR1 MDHEN and CDR2 SYDVKM. V was cut by 4 bases and J by 4 bases, with 13 bases left in between. This CDR3 spans 15 amino acids. For the CDR3, the DNA is TGTGCCAGCAGTTCCCCGACAGACATCACCGGGGAGCTGTTTTTT. This gives the protein CASSSPTDITGELFF.

With respect to this clone: This may stem from a read error, because a much larger clone lies one nucleotide away. The sample carries other DNA sequences with the same CDR3. This sequence joins TRBV9 and TRBJ2-2; D unclear. The CDR3 spans 12 residues. Germline-derived CDR1 and CDR2 are SGDLS and YYNGEE. Deletions cut 1 base from V and 3 bases from J, with 1 base between. CDR3 region: CASSVYTGELFF. The DNA of the CDR3 is TGTGCCAGCAGCGTATACACCGGGGAGCTGTTTTTT.

A few counts support this clone. J is TRBJ2-2 and V is TRBV14; D possibly corresponds to TRBD1 (5 bases). This CDR3 has 19 residues. From germline, CDR1 is SGHDN and CDR2 FVKESK. V lost 0 bases and J 3 bases, leaving 20 bases between the germline ends. CDR3: CASSQDGFRMGPYTGELFF. The DNA for the CDR3 is TGTGCCAGCAGCCAAGATGGGTTTAGAATGGGGCCTTACACCGGGGAGCTGTTTTTT.

This clone appeared a single time. V gene TRBV9 combines with J gene TRBJ2-3; 8 bases line up with TRBD2. The CDR3 runs 16 residues. Germline assignment: CDR1 SGDLS and CDR2 YYNGEE. The V and J ends lost 3 bases and 3 bases, in that order; junction bases with no gene match: 9. For the CDR3, the DNA is TGTGCCAGCAGCGCGATAGCGGGAATGAGGACAGATACGCAGTATTTT. This codes for CASSAIAGMRTDTQYF. The full variable domain, rest sourced from reference TRBV9 and TRBJ2-3, is DSGVTQTPKHLITATGQRVTLRCSPRSGDLSVYWYQQSLDQGLQFLIQYYNGEERAKGNILERFSAQQFPDLHSELNLSSLELGDSALYFCASSAIAGMRTDTQYFGPGTRLTVL.

The chain joins TRBV7-9 to TRBJ2-2; D unresolved. CDR3 length: 16 amino acids. Trimming removed 1 base at V and 6 bases at J, with 15 bases between. From germline, CDR1 is SEHNR and CDR2 FQNEAQ (reference sequence). CDR3 nucleotides: TGTGCCAGCAGCTTAGGACATACGGTGTCATCCGGGGAGCTGTTTTTT. Translated: CASSLGHTVSSGELFF.

A single count supports this clone. This chain uses TRBV5-6 with TRBJ1-2; D is possibly TRBD1 (6 bases). Germline values: CDR1 SGHDT, CDR2 YYEEEE. CDR3 length: 14 amino acids. Trimming shortened V by 2 bases and J by 7 bases, and 15 bases separated the two germline ends. The chain's CDR3 is CASSFVGAQGGYTF. CDR3 in DNA: TGTGCCAGCAGCTTCGTGGGGGCGCAGGGTGGCTACACCTTC.

The rearrangement uses TRBV19 and TRBJ2-6; D unresolved. The CDR3 is 15 residues long. Germline V gives CDR1 LNHDA, CDR2 SQIVND (reference sequence). V shed 6 bases and J shed 4 bases, with 13 bases lying between them. The DNA for the CDR3 is TGTGCCAGTAGCCCCTCCCGTGGCGGGGCCAACGTCCTGACTTTC. Translating it yields CASSPSRGGANVLTF.

This rearrangement joins TRBV4-1 to TRBJ2-7; the D call may be TRBD1 or TRBD2 (6 bases each). Looked up from germline, CDR1 is MGHRA and CDR2 is YSYEKL. This CDR3 region has 16 residues. The V end lost 1 base, the J end lost 3 bases, and 16 bases lay between the germline ends. This chain's CDR3 is CASSQVGGTPIYEQYF. In DNA, the CDR3 is TGCGCCAGCAGCCAAGTAGGCGGGACACCTATCTACGAGCAGTACTTC.

This clone has a single count. The chain combines TRBV4-1 with TRBJ2-5; 7 nucleotides agree with TRBD1. The CDR3 spans 15 residues. Per germline, CDR1 MGHRA and CDR2 YSYEKL. V lost 0 bases, J lost 5 bases, and 6 bases stayed unmatched. CDR3 in DNA: TGCGCCAGCAGCCAAGAGAGGGGGCCGTTTGAGACCCAGTACTTC. It encodes CASSQERGPFETQYF.

The rearrangement uses TRBV5-1 and TRBJ1-5; D might be TRBD1 (6 bases). V lost 4 bases and J 7 bases, leaving 12 bases between the germline ends. The CDR3 spans 13 residues. CDR1 and CDR2 (germline): SGHRS, YFSETQ. CDR3 bases: TGCGCCAGCAGCCTAATTCAGGGGCAGCCCCAGCATTTT. It yields the protein CASSLIQGQPQHF.

With regard to this clone: Other DNA sequences in this specimen translate into the identical CDR3. V is TRBV29-1 and J is TRBJ2-7, with a weak D call TRBD1 (6 bases). The CDR3 has 13 residues. V shed 6 bases and J shed 0 bases, with 12 bases lying between them. Germline loops: CDR1 SQVTM, CDR2 ANQGSEA. This chain's CDR3 is CSVLTGFSYEQYF. The CDR3, as DNA: TGCAGCGTACTGACAGGTTTCTCCTACGAGCAGTACTTC.

CDR3: CASSQVAGTGAHEQYF. In DNA, the CDR3 is TGTGCCAGCAGCCAAGTAGCAGGGACAGGGGCCCACGAGCAGTACTTC. This rearrangement joins TRBV4-2 to TRBJ2-7; 10 bases map to TRBD1. J lost 5 bases, V lost 1 base, and 8 bases had no gene match. Germline loops: CDR1 LGHNA, CDR2 YNFKEQ. There are 16 residues in the CDR3.

Worth noting for this clone: Other DNA variants within this sample encode the same CDR3. The chain couples TRBV27 to TRBJ2-7; 7 bases fit TRBD1. CDR3 length: 14 amino acids. V dropped 2 bases and J dropped 3; count of bases not matched to a gene: 4. The germline V gene has CDR1 MNHEY and CDR2 SMNVEV (reference sequence). The CDR3 sequence is CASSLDRANYEQYF. The CDR3 DNA reads as TGTGCCAGCAGTTTAGACAGGGCAAACTACGAGCAGTACTTC.

The V gene is TRBV9, the J gene TRBJ2-7, with a tentative D call TRBD2 (5 bases). Germline V gene data show CDR1 as SGDLS and CDR2 as YYNGEE. This CDR3 is built from 17 residues. V lost 5 bases and J lost 0, with 21 bases in between. The CDR3 reads CASSERPTGMSSYEQYF. The CDR3 bases are TGTGCCAGCAGTGAGAGGCCTACCGGGATGAGCTCCTACGAGCAGTACTTC.

Only a few counts were recorded for this clone. Other DNA sequences in this sample translate to the same CDR3. The chain employs TRBV10-3 and TRBJ1-1, with D hard to call. The CDR3 extends over 12 amino acids. The ends were cut back, 2 bases at V and 1 base at J, with 2 bases in the middle. Germline assignment: CDR1 ENHRY and CDR2 SYGVKD. CDR3 DNA: TGTGCCATCAGTGAGGGGAACACTGAAGCTTTCTTT. Translation: CAISEGNTEAFF.

The chain is built from TRBV5-4 and TRBJ2-7, with 10 bases that match TRBD1. V was pared by 4 bases and J by 2 bases, with 6 bases of the junction left unmatched. This CDR3 is 15 amino acids long. Germline V gene data show CDR1 as SGHNT and CDR2 as YYREEE (reference sequence). CDR3 in amino acids: CASSATGTGAYEQYF. For the CDR3, the DNA is TGTGCCAGCAGCGCCACCGGGACAGGGGCCTACGAGCAGTACTTC.

The chain recombines TRBV28 with TRBJ2-7, with 7 bases aligning to TRBD2. The CDR3 has 13 amino acids. CDR1 and CDR2 (germline): MDHEN, SYDVKM. J was trimmed by 0 bases and V by 8 bases; bases with no gene match: 4. The CDR3 DNA reads TGTGCCAGCGGGGGGGGGTCCTCCTACGAGCAGTACTTC. This codes for CASGGGSSYEQYF.

V usage is TRBV11-2 and J usage is TRBJ2-2, with D tentatively TRBD2 (6 bases). Per germline, CDR1 SGHAT and CDR2 FQNNGV. This CDR3 has 16 residues. Trimming cost V 3 bases and J 2 bases, with 13 bases left between them. The CDR3 sequence: CASSLYGGINTGELFF. The CDR3 coding sequence is TGTGCCAGCAGCTTGTACGGCGGGATTAACACCGGGGAGCTGTTTTTT.

In regard to this clone: Other nucleotide sequences from this sample produce the same CDR3. The CDR3 region is CAISESTGTGTTDTQYF. The CDR3 region has the DNA TGTGCCATCAGTGAGTCTACCGGGACAGGGACCACAGATACGCAGTATTTT. This chain links TRBV10-3 with TRBJ2-3; the match to TRBD1 covers 9 bases. The CDR3 has 17 residues. Trimming cost V 0 bases and J 2 bases; bases outside gene matches: 6. CDR1 and CDR2 (germline): ENHRY, SYGVKD.

The V and J genes are TRBV27 and TRBJ2-1, with TRBD2 as a possible D gene (6 bases). The germline V and J ends were trimmed by 2 bases and 6 bases, with 8 bases remaining between them. Germline V gives CDR1 MNHEY, CDR2 SMNVEV (reference sequence). The CDR3 is 13 residues long. The CDR3: CASSLGGINEQFF. In DNA, the CDR3 is TGTGCCAGCAGTTTAGGAGGGATCAATGAGCAGTTCTTC.

The chain uses TRBV4-1 and TRBJ2-2; D unclear. Trimming pared 6 bases from V and 4 bases from J, leaving 9 bases between. Germline V gene sequence: CDR1 MGHRA, CDR2 YSYEKL. The CDR3 covers 13 residues. The DNA for the CDR3 is TGCGCCAGCAGACATACGAGCACCGGGGAGCTGTTTTTT. Amino acid sequence: CASRHTSTGELFF.

The chain couples TRBV21-1 to TRBJ1-5; the DNA was not compared with TRBD1, the D call given in the table. TRBV21-1 counts as a pseudogene. The CDR3 sequence is 17 residues long. The CDR3 protein is CAYTKGPTGPRNQPQHF. CDR3 bases: TGTGCCTACACCAAAGGACCTACAGGGCCGAGAAATCAGCCCCAGCATTTT.

The chain recombines TRBV11-1 with TRBJ1-2; no clear D gene. Germline loops: CDR1 SGHAT, CDR2 FQDESV (reference sequence). V gave up 3 bases and J gave up 3 bases, with 17 bases separating them. The CDR3 consists of 16 residues. Here the CDR3 DNA reads TGTGCCAGCAGCTTCATGCCAGGCCCCTCTGACTATGGCTACACCTTC. It is translated as CASSFMPGPSDYGYTF.

The V gene is TRBV11-1, the J gene TRBJ2-1, with TRBD1 identical over 8 bases. V gave up 5 bases and J gave up 7 bases; unmatched junction bases: 16. CDR1 and CDR2 from the germline V gene are SGHAT and FQDESV (reference sequence). This CDR3 spans 17 amino acids. CDR3 loop: CASSPTSQGEVTNEQFF. DNA of the CDR3: TGTGCCAGCAGCCCCACGTCACAGGGGGAGGTGACAAATGAGCAGTTCTTC.

The rearrangement joins TRBV19 to TRBJ1-1, with D unresolved. Germline V gives CDR1 LNHDA, CDR2 SQIVND (reference sequence). V was clipped by 3 bases and J by 2 bases, with 7 bases between them. This CDR3 is built from 13 residues. CDR3 in amino acids: CASSIFHNTEAFF. Here the CDR3 DNA reads TGTGCCAGTAGTATTTTCCACAACACTGAAGCTTTCTTT.

The V and J genes are TRBV6-5 and TRBJ2-2, with a tentative D call TRBD1 (5 bases). The CDR3 is 15 amino acids. V lost 4 bases and J 4 bases, leaving 13 bases between the germline ends. CDR1 and CDR2 from the germline V gene are MNHEY and SVGAGI. The CDR3 sequence is CASSWLEGATGELFF. The CDR3 DNA reads as TGTGCCAGCAGTTGGTTGGAAGGGGCCACCGGGGAGCTGTTTTTT.

CDR3 bases: TGCAGCGTTGACGAGCCGGGTAGCACAGATACGCAGTATTTT. Translation gives CSVDEPGSTDTQYF. The rearrangement joins TRBV29-1 to TRBJ2-3, with D uncertain. The V end lost 3 bases, the J end lost 0 bases, and 10 bases lay between the germline ends. Germline CDR1 SQVTM, CDR2 ANQGSEA. The CDR3 has 14 residues.

This sequence joins TRBV12-5 and TRBJ2-5; D gene unclear. CDR3 length: 12 amino acids. Deletions cut 6 bases from V and 4 bases from J, with 9 bases between. CDR1 and CDR2 (germline): LGHNT, FRNRAP. The CDR3 DNA follows: TGTGCTAGTGGCCAAAACCCAGAGACCCAGTACTTC. This sequence encodes CASGQNPETQYF.

The gene calls are TRBV28 and TRBJ1-5, with 7 bases matching TRBD1. Germline V lookup: CDR1 MDHEN, CDR2 SYDVKM. V shed 4 bases, J shed 6 bases, and the junction held 3 bases outside the gene matches. The CDR3 is made up of 13 amino acids. This CDR3 is CASSSQGIQPQHF. The DNA of the CDR3 is TGTGCCAGCAGTTCACAGGGGATTCAGCCCCAGCATTTT.